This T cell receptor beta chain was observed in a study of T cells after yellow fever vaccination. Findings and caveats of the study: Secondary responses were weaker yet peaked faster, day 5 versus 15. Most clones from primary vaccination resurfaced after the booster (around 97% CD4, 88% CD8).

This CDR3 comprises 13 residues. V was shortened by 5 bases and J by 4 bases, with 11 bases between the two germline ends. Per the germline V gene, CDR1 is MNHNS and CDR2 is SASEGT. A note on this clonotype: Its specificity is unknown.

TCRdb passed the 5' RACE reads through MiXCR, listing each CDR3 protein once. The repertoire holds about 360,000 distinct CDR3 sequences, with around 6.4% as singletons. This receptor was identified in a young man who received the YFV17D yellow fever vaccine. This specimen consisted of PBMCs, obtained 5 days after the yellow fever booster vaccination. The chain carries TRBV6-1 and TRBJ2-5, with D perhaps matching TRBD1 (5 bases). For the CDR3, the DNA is TGTGCCAGCAGTCTCAGGGTTACAGAGACCCAGTACTTC. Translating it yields CASSLRVTETQYF.